The TCR beta chain described here comes from a study of T-cell memory formation after mild COVID-19. On the study more broadly: TCR clusters were largely donor specific.

The ends were cut back, 11 bases at V and 6 bases at J, with 8 bases in the middle. The CDR3 is 9 residues long. One entry per CDR3 protein, called by TCRdb with MiXCR from the 5' RACE reads. The sample contains under 200,000 distinct CDR3 sequences, around 10% of which appear only once. Study conclusions and caveats: Among clones contracting day 15 to 85, CD4/CD8 was balanced, whereas later expanders leaned CD4+. Clones that contracted clustered mainly in CM and EM if CD4+ and in EMRA if CD8+. Detection of some responders pre-infection suggested pre-existing cross-reactive memory T cells participated.

This clonotype was seen a handful of times. What it binds is not known. The gene calls are TRBV12-3 or TRBV12-4 and TRBJ2-7; tentatively, D is TRBD1 or TRBD2 (5 bases each). The origin of this receptor is a man aged 18 to 29 who had mild COVID-19 (a few samples of this study predate the infection). Cell type and time point are not known. Sequencing was performed on PBMCs or a T cell subset sorted from them (not recorded which). CDR3 loop: CAAGGEQYV. The CDR3 nucleotides read TGTGCCGCTGGGGGCGAGCAGTACGTC.